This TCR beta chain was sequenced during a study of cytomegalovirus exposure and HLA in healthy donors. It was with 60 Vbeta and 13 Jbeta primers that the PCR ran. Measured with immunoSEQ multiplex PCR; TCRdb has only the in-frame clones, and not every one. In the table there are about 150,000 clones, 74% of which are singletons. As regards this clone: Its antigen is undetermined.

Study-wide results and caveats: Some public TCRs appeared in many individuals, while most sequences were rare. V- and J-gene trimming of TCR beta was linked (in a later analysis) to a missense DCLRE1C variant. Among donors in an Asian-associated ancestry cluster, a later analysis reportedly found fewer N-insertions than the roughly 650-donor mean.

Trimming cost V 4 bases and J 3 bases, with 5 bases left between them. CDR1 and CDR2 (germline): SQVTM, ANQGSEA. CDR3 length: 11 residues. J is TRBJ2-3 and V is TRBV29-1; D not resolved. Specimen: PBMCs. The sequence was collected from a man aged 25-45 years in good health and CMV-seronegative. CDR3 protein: CSVAGTDTQYF. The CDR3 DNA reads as TGCAGCGTTGCGGGTACAGATACGCAGTATTTT.